The T cell receptor beta chain described here comes from a study of metastatic and nonmetastatic thyroid tumors. Study summary: Repertoires from blood and tumor or nodule tissue of malignant and benign thyroid patients were compared.

V was trimmed by 7 bases and J by 8 bases, leaving 14 bases between them. The CDR3 is made up of 12 amino acids. Via MiXCR, TCRdb re-called the PCR reads. The table records more than 12,000 clones, approximately 30% of them present only once. There were no patients who had received any treatment before thyroid surgery. The genes are TRBV12-3 or TRBV12-4 and TRBJ1-2, with D unresolved. This TCR was sampled from a male donor with papillary thyroid cancer or a benign thyroid nodule (not recorded which). Some clones in this sample may be carry-over from other donors' samples. Material: tumor tissue. The CDR3 sequence is CASNQSGSGYTF. As DNA, the CDR3 is TGTGCCAGCAACCAGTCCGGGAGCGGCTACACCTTC.